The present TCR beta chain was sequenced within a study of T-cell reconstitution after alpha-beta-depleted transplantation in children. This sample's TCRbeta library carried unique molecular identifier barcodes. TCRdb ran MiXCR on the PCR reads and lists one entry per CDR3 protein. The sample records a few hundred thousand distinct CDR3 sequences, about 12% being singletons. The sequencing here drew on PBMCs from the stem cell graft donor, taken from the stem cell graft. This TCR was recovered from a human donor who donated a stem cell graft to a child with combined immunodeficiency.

Here the CDR3 DNA reads TGTGCCAGCAGGCCCGACGGTAACACTGAAGCTTTCTTT. This gives the protein CASRPDGNTEAFF. The genes are TRBV6-5 and TRBJ1-1; D is unclear. Germline values: CDR1 MNHEY, CDR2 SVGAGI. V lost 6 bases to trimming and J lost 2 bases, with 10 bases between them. The CDR3 is made up of 13 amino acids.